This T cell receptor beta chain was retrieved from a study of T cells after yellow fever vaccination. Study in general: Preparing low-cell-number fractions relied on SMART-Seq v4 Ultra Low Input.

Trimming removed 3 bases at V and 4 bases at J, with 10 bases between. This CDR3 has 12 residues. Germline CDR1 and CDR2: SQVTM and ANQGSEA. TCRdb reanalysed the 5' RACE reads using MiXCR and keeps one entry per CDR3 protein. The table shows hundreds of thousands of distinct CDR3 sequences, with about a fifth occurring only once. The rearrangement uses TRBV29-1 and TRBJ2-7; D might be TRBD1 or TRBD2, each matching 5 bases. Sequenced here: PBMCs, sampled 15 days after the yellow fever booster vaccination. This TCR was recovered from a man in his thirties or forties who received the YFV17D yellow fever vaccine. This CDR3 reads CSVEGERYEQYF. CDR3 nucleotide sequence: TGCAGCGTTGAGGGGGAGCGGTACGAGCAGTACTTC.